Presented here are 32 T cell receptor beta chains from one specimen sequenced in a study of CD8 T cells in Susac syndrome. The RNA input was about 0.5 to 1 ug, and it was reverse transcribed with random hexamers. One entry per CDR3 protein, called by TCRdb with MiXCR from the immunoSEQ multiplex PCR reads. The sample has roughly 200,000 distinct CDR3 sequences; roughly 94% are singletons. Material for sequencing was CD4+ T cells from PBMCs. The receptors here all came from a human donor with Susac syndrome.

This clonotype was seen once. The chain recombines TRBV2 with TRBJ2-1; 11 positions agree with TRBD2. This CDR3 spans 15 amino acids. CDR1 and CDR2 from the germline V gene are SNHLY and FYNNEI. Losses at the gene ends were 6 bases for V and 4 bases for J; bases not matched to a gene: 5. The CDR3 bases are TGTGCCAGCAGGAAGGGGACTAGCGGATACAATGAGCAGTTCTTC. This sequence encodes CASRKGTSGYNEQFF.

The rearrangement uses TRBV9 and TRBJ2-1, with 8 bases matching TRBD2. Trimming took 0 bases from V and 7 from J; bases not matched to a gene: 12. The CDR3 runs 17 residues. Germline lookup yields CDR1 SGDLS and CDR2 YYNGEE. The chain's CDR3 is CASSVEAGIAGWNEQFF. As DNA, the CDR3 is TGTGCCAGCAGCGTAGAGGCCGGGATAGCGGGATGGAATGAGCAGTTCTTC.

This chain connects TRBV30 to TRBJ2-7; D may be TRBD1 (6 bases). The CDR3 loop spans 13 amino acids. CDR1 GTSNPN and CDR2 SVGIG come from the germline V gene (reference sequence). V gave up 5 bases and J gave up 1 base, with 12 bases separating them. The CDR3 sequence: CAWRQALSYEQYF. The CDR3 coding sequence is TGTGCCTGGCGACAGGCCTTATCCTACGAGCAGTACTTC.

In DNA form, the CDR3 reads TGTGCCAGCAGTCTCCCGAACTATGGCTACACCTTC. Residues: CASSLPNYGYTF. The rearrangement links TRBV12-3 or TRBV12-4 to TRBJ1-2; D is undetermined. With 5 bases removed from V and 2 bases from J, the gap between germline ends came to 6 bases. The CDR3 is 12 residues long.

This rearrangement joins TRBV20-1 to TRBJ2-2, with a possible D match to TRBD2 (6 bases). From germline, CDR1 is DFQATT and CDR2 SNEGSKA (reference sequence). The CDR3 runs 14 residues. Trimming removed 0 bases from V and 5 bases from J, with 10 bases in between. The CDR3 region is CSARDRGRTGELFF. DNA of the CDR3: TGCAGTGCTAGAGATCGGGGGAGAACCGGGGAGCTGTTTTTT.

This clonotype appeared once. CDR3 amino acids: CASSQMYEQYF. For the CDR3, the DNA is TGTGCCAGCAGCCAAATGTACGAGCAGTACTTC. This sequence joins TRBV3-1 and TRBJ2-7; D is ambiguous. The CDR3 has 11 amino acids. Germline CDR1 LGHDT, CDR2 YNNKEL (reference sequence). V was cut by 2 bases and J by 4 bases, with 3 bases left in between.

V and J are TRBV2 and TRBJ1-2; D gene uncertain. Per germline, CDR1 SNHLY and CDR2 FYNNEI. With 9 bases removed from V and 8 bases from J, the gap between germline ends came to 19 bases. CDR3 size: 13 residues. CDR3 DNA sequence: TGTGCCAGAGACTTGAGGATCGTCGGGGGCTACACCTTC. Its translation is CARDLRIVGGYTF.

This chain uses TRBV29-1 with TRBJ2-3, with no clear D. The CDR3 runs 15 residues. CDR1 is SQVTM, CDR2 ANQGSEA, per germline. Trimming removed 5 bases from V and 2 bases from J, with 17 bases in between. The CDR3 here is CSVYPWAGDTDTQYF. The CDR3 coding sequence is TGCAGCGTTTATCCTTGGGCAGGCGACACAGATACGCAGTATTTT.

The V gene is TRBV5-4, the J gene TRBJ1-4; D unresolved. The CDR3 contains 17 residues. V was pared by 4 bases and J by 0 bases, with 16 bases between. The V gene's germline CDR1 is SGHNT and CDR2 YYREEE (reference sequence). CDR3 coding DNA: TGTGCCAGCAGCAAAGCAGGATCCCTATCAACTAATGAAAAACTGTTTTTT. This sequence encodes CASSKAGSLSTNEKLFF.

The chain has TRBV4-2 and TRBJ2-4; 11 bases are shared with TRBD2. V trimming: 0 bases; J trimming: 4 bases; junction bases outside the gene matches: 11. The CDR3 spans 19 residues. The germline V gene encodes CDR1 LGHNA and CDR2 YNFKEQ. This chain's CDR3 is CASSQDALRRLAGKNIQYF. The CDR3, as DNA: TGTGCCAGCAGCCAAGATGCGTTGAGGAGACTAGCGGGGAAAAACATTCAGTACTTC.

This clonotype was detected a few times. The V and J genes are TRBV7-9 and TRBJ1-2, with D unclear. The length of the CDR3 is 13 residues. CDR1 and CDR2 (germline): SEHNR, FQNEAQ (reference sequence). The V end was cut by 1 base, the J end by 4 bases, with 7 bases between. The CDR3 nucleotides are TGTGCCAGCAGCTTAGGGGAGGTCTATGGCTACACCTTC. It yields the protein CASSLGEVYGYTF.

The chain links TRBV5-6 to TRBJ2-3; TRBD2 matches 8 bases. CDR3 length equals 15 residues. Trimming took 4 bases from V and 1 from J; bases not matched to a gene: 5. The germline V gene has CDR1 SGHDT and CDR2 YYEEEE. Written as DNA, the CDR3 is TGTGCCAGCAGCCTGGGGACTAGGGGCACAGATACGCAGTATTTT. Translating it yields CASSLGTRGTDTQYF.

The chain combines TRBV20-1 with TRBJ1-1; TRBD1 agrees at 7 bases. V lost 8 bases and J lost 1; bases outside the gene matches: 7. The length of the CDR3 is 13 residues. Germline CDR1 DFQATT, CDR2 SNEGSKA (reference sequence). This CDR3 reads CSPYRDRNTEAFF. The DNA of the CDR3 is TGCAGTCCATATAGGGACAGGAACACTGAAGCTTTCTTT.

The genes are TRBV30 and TRBJ2-5, with TRBD2 as a possible D gene (6 bases). CDR1 is GTSNPN, CDR2 SVGIG, per germline (reference sequence). This CDR3 is built from 16 residues. V was cut by 0 bases and J by 5 bases, with 19 bases left in between. This CDR3 reads CAWSVRFGRAGETQYF. The DNA for the CDR3 is TGTGCCTGGAGTGTACGTTTCGGCAGGGCGGGGGAGACCCAGTACTTC.

The chain combines TRBV5-1 with TRBJ2-1, with D unresolved. Germline CDR1 SGHRS, CDR2 YFSETQ. The CDR3 is 16 amino acids. Between the trimmed V and J ends, which lost 0 bases and 2 bases, there was a span of 12 bases. The chain's CDR3 is CASSLAEWSAYNEQFF. DNA of the CDR3: TGCGCCAGCAGCTTGGCCGAGTGGTCGGCCTACAATGAGCAGTTCTTC.

The chain is built from TRBV28 and TRBJ2-5; D could derive from TRBD1 or TRBD2 (5 bases each). The CDR3 covers 16 residues. CDR1 is MDHEN, CDR2 SYDVKM, per germline. The V gene lost 2 bases and the J gene lost 4 bases, with 17 bases spanning the gap. CDR3 in amino acids: CASSLMGRDPRETQYF. The CDR3 DNA reads TGTGCCAGCAGTTTAATGGGCAGGGACCCCCGAGAGACCCAGTACTTC.

The chain links TRBV2 to TRBJ2-1; 8 bases fit TRBD2. Trimming removed 8 bases from V and 12 bases from J; junction bases left unmatched: 18. CDR1 and CDR2 (germline): SNHLY, FYNNEI. The CDR3 is 15 residues long. For the CDR3, the DNA is TGTGCCAGCTACCCACTAGCGGCCCCCTCAGGAGGGCAGTTCTTC. This translates into CASYPLAAPSGGQFF.

The chain uses TRBV2 and TRBJ2-1; D not certain. This CDR3 has 15 amino acids. V gave up 2 bases and J gave up 5 bases, with 13 bases separating them. Germline CDR1 reads SNHLY; CDR2 reads FYNNEI. CDR3 residues: CASSEMGLENNEQFF. The CDR3 coding sequence is TGTGCCAGCAGTGAAATGGGGTTGGAAAACAATGAGCAGTTCTTC. The variable domain in full, completed from reference TRBV2 and TRBJ2-1, reads EPEVTQTPSHQVTQMGQEVILRCVPISNHLYFYWYRQILGQKVEFLVSFYNNEISEKSEIFDDQFSVERPDGSNFTLKIRSTKLEDSAMYFCASSEMGLENNEQFFGPGTRLTVL.

This chain joins TRBV13 and TRBJ2-7; D gene ambiguous. The CDR3 consists of 14 residues. Between the trimmed V and J ends, which lost 5 bases and 3 bases, there was a span of 14 bases. CDR1 and CDR2 (germline): PRHDT, FYEKMQ (reference sequence). The DNA of the CDR3 is TGTGCCAGCAGCCAAGGACCCCTTAACTACGAGCAGTACTTC. It translates to CASSQGPLNYEQYF.

The genes are TRBV24-1 and TRBJ2-1, with D tentatively TRBD1 (6 bases). The V gene lost 4 bases and the J gene lost 0 bases, with 12 bases spanning the gap. From germline, CDR1 is KGHDR and CDR2 SFDVKD. The CDR3 extends over 16 amino acids. CDR3 loop: CATSDHRDSSYNEQFF. DNA for the CDR3: TGTGCCACCAGTGACCACAGGGATAGCTCCTACAATGAGCAGTTCTTC.

This clonotype appeared once. The chain has TRBV4-1 and TRBJ1-5; D is unresolved. Per the germline V gene, CDR1 is MGHRA and CDR2 is YSYEKL. V lost 4 bases and J 7 bases, leaving 14 bases between the germline ends. The CDR3 has 14 residues. CDR3 nucleotides: TGCGCCAGCAGCCGGTTACCCGGTGGGCAGCCCCAGCATTTT. This gives the protein CASSRLPGGQPQHF.

This clonotype came up once. This rearrangement joins TRBV9 to TRBJ2-2; D is uncertain. Germline V gene data show CDR1 as SGDLS and CDR2 as YYNGEE. Trimming left V 1 base short and J 3 bases short, with 1 base between. This CDR3 is 12 amino acids long. The CDR3 DNA follows: TGTGCCAGCAGCGTATACACCGGGGAGCTGTTTTTT. It codes for CASSVYTGELFF.

This clonotype was observed once. The CDR3 region is CASSPVGRADNIQYF. CDR3 nucleotides: TGTGCCAGCAGCCCCGTGGGCAGGGCCGACAACATTCAGTACTTC. J is TRBJ2-4 and V is TRBV12-3 or TRBV12-4, with D perhaps TRBD1 (5 bases). The CDR3 covers 15 residues. With 6 bases removed from V and 7 bases from J, the gap between germline ends came to 19 bases.

V is TRBV20-1 and J is TRBJ2-7; D is ambiguous. The V gene's germline CDR1 is DFQATT and CDR2 SNEGSKA (reference sequence). The CDR3 is 11 residues long. Trimming cost V 3 bases and J 1 base, with 4 bases left between them. The CDR3 nucleotides are TGCAGTGCTAGCCAGTCCTACGAGCAGTACTTC. Translating gives CSASQSYEQYF.

This chain uses TRBV9 with TRBJ2-5; the match to TRBD1 covers 9 bases. This CDR3 comprises 15 residues. V trimming: 3 bases; J trimming: 3 bases; junction bases outside the gene matches: 6. Germline loops: CDR1 SGDLS, CDR2 YYNGEE. The CDR3 nucleotides are TGTGCCAGCAGCGAGCGGACAGGGGCGGAAGAGACCCAGTACTTC. Amino acid sequence: CASSERTGAEETQYF.

The rearrangement uses TRBV19 and TRBJ2-2, with 13 bases matching TRBD2. V trimming: 0 bases; J trimming: 7 bases; junction bases outside the gene matches: 14. Germline V gene data show CDR1 as LNHDA and CDR2 as SQIVND (reference sequence). This CDR3 has 20 residues. The CDR3, as DNA: TGTGCCAGTAGTATAGACCGCCCGACTAGCGGGAGGCCTAGGCACGGGGAGCTGTTTTTT. Protein product: CASSIDRPTSGRPRHGELFF.

The V gene is TRBV20-1, the J gene TRBJ2-3; 8 bases fit TRBD1. The CDR3 is 14 amino acids. After removal of 3 bases from V and 8 bases from J, the junction contained 10 bases not matched to a gene. Looked up from germline, CDR1 is DFQATT and CDR2 is SNEGSKA (reference sequence). For the CDR3, the DNA is TGCAGTGCTAGGGCAGGGGGCGACCATACTACGCAGTATTTT. Protein: CSARAGGDHTTQYF.

V is TRBV29-1 and J is TRBJ1-4, with 9 bases fitting TRBD1. Per the germline V gene, CDR1 is SQVTM and CDR2 is ANQGSEA. V dropped 1 base and J dropped 6; count of bases not matched to a gene: 0. The length of the CDR3 is 13 residues. The CDR3 is CSVEGQGDEKLFF. In DNA, the CDR3 is TGCAGCGTTGAAGGACAGGGGGATGAAAAACTGTTTTTT.

This chain links TRBV19 with TRBJ2-1; 7 bases match TRBD2. The germline V gene encodes CDR1 LNHDA and CDR2 SQIVND (reference sequence). The CDR3 has 15 amino acids. V lost 1 base and J lost 3; bases outside the gene matches: 3. The CDR3 sequence: CASSIAGGIYNEQFF. CDR3 nucleotides: TGTGCCAGTAGTATAGCGGGAGGAATCTACAATGAGCAGTTCTTC.

V gene TRBV28 combines with J gene TRBJ2-5; weak D call: TRBD2 (6 bases). Between the trimmed V and J ends, which lost 6 bases and 2 bases, there was a span of 25 bases. The CDR3 extends over 18 amino acids. Per germline, CDR1 MDHEN and CDR2 SYDVKM. CDR3 coding DNA: TGTGCCAGCAGGACTAGGCGTCCCCGTCGGGACTCACAAGAGACCCAGTACTTC. Its protein product is CASRTRRPRRDSQETQYF. The full variable domain, its missing parts supplied by reference TRBV28 and TRBJ2-5, is DVKVTQSSRYLVKRTGEKVFLECVQDMDHENMFWYRQDPGLGLRLIYFSYDVKMKEKGDIPEGYSVSREKKERFSLILESASTNQTSMYLCASRTRRPRRDSQETQYFGPGTRLLVL.

CDR3 region: CSVGRLNTEAFF. The CDR3 nucleotides are TGCAGCGTTGGACGGCTGAACACTGAAGCTTTCTTT. The V and J genes are TRBV29-1 and TRBJ1-1; D unresolved. Germline assignment: CDR1 SQVTM and CDR2 ANQGSEA. CDR3 length: 12 amino acids. Trimming cost V 4 bases and J 0 bases, with 6 bases left between them.

The V call is TRBV9, the J call TRBJ2-5; 9 bases match TRBD2. V trimming: 0 bases; J trimming: 1 base; junction bases outside the gene matches: 4. CDR3 size: 16 residues. CDR1 SGDLS and CDR2 YYNGEE come from the germline V gene. CDR3 DNA sequence: TGTGCCAGCAGCGTAGGAGCGGGAGGAACCCAAGAGACCCAGTACTTC. This codes for CASSVGAGGTQETQYF.